This T cell receptor beta chain was sequenced in a study of T-cell memory formation after mild COVID-19. Study findings and constraints: Cross-reactive memory apparently joined, as some responding clones appeared in pre-infection memory. Among clones contracting day 15 to 85, CD4/CD8 was balanced, whereas later expanders leaned CD4+. Researchers report contracting CD4+ clones mostly in CM and EM, with CD8+ clones in EMRA.

On this clonotype: The antigen remains undetermined.

TCR alpha and TCR beta cDNA libraries with sample barcodes and UMIs came from 5'RACE using constant-segment primers. TCRdb reprocessed the 5' RACE reads with MiXCR, giving one entry per CDR3 protein. The table records hundreds of thousands of distinct CDR3 sequences, around a fifth of them present only once. The sequencing input was PBMCs or a T cell subset sorted from them (not recorded which). This TCR was recovered from a man younger than 35 who had mild COVID-19 (a few samples of this study predate the infection). Cell type and time point are not known.

The CDR3 protein is CASSPAVSEQFF. The CDR3 DNA is TGTGCCAGCAGCCCCGCGGTATCTGAGCAGTTCTTC. This chain uses TRBV11-2 with TRBJ2-1; no definite D call. The ends were cut back, 5 bases at V and 9 bases at J, with 11 bases in the middle. Germline lookup yields CDR1 SGHAT and CDR2 FQNNGV. This CDR3 is 12 amino acids long.